Presented here are 18 T cell receptor beta chains from one specimen sequenced in a study of response to subunit inactivated influenza vaccine. TCRdb reprocessed the RT-PCR reads with MiXCR, giving one entry per CDR3 protein. The sample shows about 650,000 distinct CDR3 sequences, approximately 15% of them seen only once. The sample was PBMCs from blood, taken roughly 13 days after vaccination. These receptors all come from a man aged 50-60 years who received an inactivated influenza vaccine.

This clonotype was found a few times. The rearrangement uses TRBV5-1 and TRBJ2-5; 11 positions agree with TRBD2. The ends lost 4 bases at V and 3 bases at J; junction bases unmatched: 2. The CDR3 runs 14 residues. The V gene's germline CDR1 is SGHRS and CDR2 YFSETQ. CDR3: CASSETSGEETQYF. The CDR3 DNA reads TGCGCCAGCAGCGAGACTAGCGGGGAAGAGACCCAGTACTTC.

Concerning this clonotype itself: A read error may account for a junction end that differs from germline. The CDR3 nucleotides read TGTGCCAGCAGCTTACGGCCCACACATACGCAGTATTTT. The encoded protein is CASSLRPTHTQYF. The rearrangement links TRBV11-3 to TRBJ2-3, with D unresolved. From germline, CDR1 is SGHNT and CDR2 YENEEA. This CDR3 is 13 amino acids long. Full variable domain (remainder filled in from reference TRBV11-3 and TRBJ2-3): EAGVVQSPRYKIIEKKQPVAFWCNPISGHNTLYWYLQNLGQGPELLIRYENEEAVDDSQLPKDRFSAERLKGVDSTLKIQPAELGDSAVYLCASSLRPTHTQYFGPGTRLTVL.

This clonotype was detected a few times. The V gene is TRBV7-9, the J gene TRBJ1-2, with TRBD1 identical over 7 bases. Trimming removed 5 bases from V and 6 bases from J; junction bases left unmatched: 9. Germline CDR1 reads SEHNR; CDR2 reads FQNEAQ (reference sequence). This CDR3 contains 14 residues. For the CDR3, the DNA is TGTGCCAGCAGCAAGCACAGGGGTACGGATGGCTACACCTTC. As protein: CASSKHRGTDGYTF.

The genes are TRBV2 and TRBJ2-1; D is unclear. With 6 bases removed from V and 5 bases from J, the gap between germline ends came to 2 bases. Germline V gene sequence: CDR1 SNHLY, CDR2 FYNNEI. The CDR3 length is 10 residues. The CDR3 spells CASRNNEQFF. The CDR3 DNA follows: TGTGCCAGCAGAAACAATGAGCAGTTCTTC.

This clonotype was detected a few times. J is TRBJ2-3 and V is TRBV6-1, with 9 bases identical to TRBD1. Unmatched junction bases numbered 8, after V lost 9 bases and J lost 4 bases. This CDR3 is built from 14 residues. In germline, CDR1 is MNHNS, CDR2 SASEGT. The CDR3 loop is CASLSDRGSDTQYF. DNA for the CDR3: TGTGCCAGTTTAAGTGACAGGGGGTCAGATACGCAGTATTTT.

This clonotype was detected a few times. The chain couples TRBV5-1 to TRBJ1-1, with 7 positions matching TRBD1. Trimming removed 4 bases from V and 1 base from J; junction bases left unmatched: 7. Germline V gene data show CDR1 as SGHRS and CDR2 as YFSETQ. This CDR3 comprises 15 residues. The CDR3 nucleotides are TGCGCCAGCAGCCTCACAGGGGCCGGGAACACTGAAGCTTTCTTT. As protein: CASSLTGAGNTEAFF. Full variable domain (remainder filled in from reference TRBV5-1 and TRBJ1-1): KAGVTQTPRYLIKTRGQQVTLSCSPISGHRSVSWYQQTPGQGLQFLFEYFSETQRNKGNFPGRFSGRQFSNSRSEMNVSTLELGDSALYLCASSLTGAGNTEAFFGQGTRLTVV.

This clonotype has just a few counts. The rearrangement uses TRBV24-1 and TRBJ2-1, with TRBD2 matching 7 bases. Trimming at V came to 7 bases and at J to 5 bases, leaving 10 bases not matched to a gene. The CDR3 totals 15 residues. The germline V gene has CDR1 KGHDR and CDR2 SFDVKD. CDR3 region: CATSITGTTNNEQFF. In nucleotides, the CDR3 is TGTGCCACCAGCATAACCGGGACTACCAACAATGAGCAGTTCTTC.

This clonotype was counted ten times or more. This chain links TRBV6-2 or TRBV6-3 with TRBJ1-1; D unresolved. Trimming removed 5 bases from V and 0 bases from J, with 7 bases in between. The germline V gene encodes CDR1 MNHEY and CDR2 SVGEGT. CDR3 length equals 13 residues. CDR3 coding DNA: TGTGCCAGCAGTCGATCCATGAACACTGAAGCTTTCTTT. It is translated as CASSRSMNTEAFF.

The chain has TRBV12-3 or TRBV12-4 and TRBJ1-4; 7 nucleotides line up with TRBD1. Losses at the gene ends were 3 bases for V and 8 bases for J; bases not matched to a gene: 3. The CDR3 length is 13 residues. The CDR3: CASSFTGQEKLFF. CDR3 DNA sequence: TGTGCCAGCAGTTTTACGGGACAGGAAAAACTGTTTTTT.

This clonotype was seen a handful of times. The chain joins TRBV6-1 to TRBJ2-1; D not certain. V lost 5 bases to trimming and J lost 0 bases, with 14 bases between them. The CDR3 contains 16 residues. CDR1 and CDR2 (germline): MNHNS, SASEGT. CDR3 sequence: CASSPFGLLSYNEQFF. CDR3 nucleotide sequence: TGTGCCAGCAGTCCGTTCGGGCTCCTCTCCTACAATGAGCAGTTCTTC.

The rearrangement links TRBV5-5 to TRBJ1-1, with unresolved D. CDR1 is SGHKS and CDR2 is YYEKEE in the germline V gene (reference sequence). The CDR3 runs 15 residues. Trimming left V 2 bases short and J 4 bases short, with 15 bases between. CDR3 DNA sequence: TGTGCCAGCAGCTTCCAATTAACCAAGGGCACTGAAGCTTTCTTT. It encodes CASSFQLTKGTEAFF.

This clonotype was recorded many times. V and J are TRBV29-1 and TRBJ2-3, with 7 nucleotides matching TRBD1. The CDR3 loop spans 13 amino acids. After removal of 4 bases from V and 3 bases from J, the junction contained 4 bases not matched to a gene. CDR1 and CDR2 (germline): SQVTM, ANQGSEA. The CDR3 sequence: CSVGQGSTDTQYF. The CDR3 region has the DNA TGCAGCGTTGGACAGGGTTCGACAGATACGCAGTATTTT.

This clonotype has just a few counts. V usage is TRBV9 and J usage is TRBJ2-1; D remains ambiguous. Per the germline V gene, CDR1 is SGDLS and CDR2 is YYNGEE. The CDR3 runs to 15 residues. The ends were cut back, 0 bases at V and 7 bases at J, with 14 bases in the middle. The CDR3 DNA follows: TGTGCCAGCAGCGTAGCCCTTCCAGGAGCAAATGAGCAGTTCTTC. As protein: CASSVALPGANEQFF.

The chain couples TRBV20-1 to TRBJ1-3; D not resolved. V was trimmed by 3 bases and J by 2 bases, leaving 11 bases between them. Germline CDR1 reads DFQATT; CDR2 reads SNEGSKA (reference sequence). The CDR3 consists of 14 residues. Written as DNA, the CDR3 is TGCAGTGCTAGTCGATCTAATACTGGAAACACCATATATTTT. This codes for CSASRSNTGNTIYF.

This clonotype has a handful of counts. V is TRBV20-1 and J is TRBJ2-1, with TRBD1 identical over 9 bases. The CDR3 has 15 amino acids. CDR1 is DFQATT, CDR2 SNEGSKA, per germline (reference sequence). Trimming cost V 5 bases and J 10 bases; bases outside gene matches: 15. In DNA, the CDR3 is TGCAGTGCTTATCTTCTACAGGGGGCAGGGAAGGAGCAGTTCTTC. It encodes CSAYLLQGAGKEQFF.

This clonotype was picked up a small number of times. The gene calls are TRBV5-1 and TRBJ2-2; TRBD2 is a possible D gene (6 bases). Germline CDR1 SGHRS, CDR2 YFSETQ. V was pared by 0 bases and J by 5 bases, with 8 bases between. CDR3 length: 14 residues. CDR3 nucleotide sequence: TGCGCCAGCAGCTTGGTGACTAGGACCGGGGAGCTGTTTTTT. Translation gives CASSLVTRTGELFF.

The chain recombines TRBV3-1 with TRBJ2-3; 7 nucleotides line up with TRBD1. With V trimmed by 3 bases and J by 3 bases, 3 bases remained unmatched. Germline lookup yields CDR1 LGHDT and CDR2 YNNKEL (reference sequence). This CDR3 spans 14 amino acids. The CDR3 reads CASSQQTGTDTQYF. CDR3 in DNA: TGTGCCAGCAGCCAGCAGACAGGGACAGATACGCAGTATTTT.

The chain joins TRBV12-3 or TRBV12-4 to TRBJ2-6; no firm D call. The CDR3 contains 12 residues. Trimming took off 5 bases at V and 8 bases at J, with 7 bases between the two ends. Written as DNA, the CDR3 is TGTGCCAGCAGTGCCGGGCCCAACGTCCTGACTTTC. Translating it yields CASSAGPNVLTF.